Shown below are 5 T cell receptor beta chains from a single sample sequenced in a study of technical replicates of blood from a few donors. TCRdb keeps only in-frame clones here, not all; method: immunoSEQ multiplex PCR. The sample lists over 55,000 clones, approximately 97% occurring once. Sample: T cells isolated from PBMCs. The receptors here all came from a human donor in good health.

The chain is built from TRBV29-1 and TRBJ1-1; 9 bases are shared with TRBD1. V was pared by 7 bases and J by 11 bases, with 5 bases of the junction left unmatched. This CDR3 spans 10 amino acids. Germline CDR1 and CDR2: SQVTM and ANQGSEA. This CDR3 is CSGRDREAFF. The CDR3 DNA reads TGCAGCGGCCGGGACAGGGAGGCTTTCTTT.

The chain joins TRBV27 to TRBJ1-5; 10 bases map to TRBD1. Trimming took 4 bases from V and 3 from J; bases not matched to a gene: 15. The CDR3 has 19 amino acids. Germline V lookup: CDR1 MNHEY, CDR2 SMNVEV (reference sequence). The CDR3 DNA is TGTGCCAGCAGTTCCCTCGCCAGGACAGGGGGAGGACCCAATCAGCCCCAGCATTTT. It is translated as CASSSLARTGGGPNQPQHF.

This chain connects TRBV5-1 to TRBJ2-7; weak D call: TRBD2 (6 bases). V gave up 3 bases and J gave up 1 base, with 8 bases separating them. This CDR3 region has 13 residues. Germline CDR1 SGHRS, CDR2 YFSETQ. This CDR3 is CASSSGVSYEQYF. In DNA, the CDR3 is TGCGCCAGCAGCTCGGGGGTATCCTACGAGCAGTACTTC.

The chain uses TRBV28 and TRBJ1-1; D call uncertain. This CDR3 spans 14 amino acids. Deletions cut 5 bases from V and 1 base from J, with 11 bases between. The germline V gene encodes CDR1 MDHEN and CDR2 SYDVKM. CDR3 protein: CASSLTTSNTEAFF. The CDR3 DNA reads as TGTGCCAGCAGTCTTACTACCTCGAACACTGAAGCTTTCTTT.

The CDR3 nucleotides are TGTGCCAGCAGTTCCCTGGAAGGGGACTGGCTAGATACGCAGTATTTT. As protein: CASSSLEGDWLDTQYF. The V call is TRBV6-6, the J call TRBJ2-3; D is perhaps TRBD2 (6 bases). Per germline, CDR1 MNHNY and CDR2 SVGAGI (reference sequence). Trimming stripped 4 bases from V and 5 bases from J, with 19 bases between. This CDR3 region has 16 residues.